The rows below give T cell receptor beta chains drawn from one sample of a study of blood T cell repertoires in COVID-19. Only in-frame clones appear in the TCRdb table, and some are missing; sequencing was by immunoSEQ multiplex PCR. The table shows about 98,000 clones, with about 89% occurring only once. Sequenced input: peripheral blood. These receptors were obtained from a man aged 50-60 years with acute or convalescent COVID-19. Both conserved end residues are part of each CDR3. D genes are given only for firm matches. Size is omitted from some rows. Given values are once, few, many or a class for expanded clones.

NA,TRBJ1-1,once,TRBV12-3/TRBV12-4,TGTGCCAGCAGTTTGGGCAGAGACACTGAAGCTTTCTTT,CASSLGRDTEAFF
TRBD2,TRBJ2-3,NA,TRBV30,TGTGCCTGTCTACAAACCCCGGGGGGTCCGCAGTATTTT,CACLQTPGGPQYF
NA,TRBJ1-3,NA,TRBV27,TGTGCCAGCAGGGAGGGCAGGGAGGTTTTTGGAAACACCATATATTTT,CASREGREVFGNTIYF
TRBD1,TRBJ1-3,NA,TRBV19,TGTGCCAGTAGTATAGATCACCGGGACAGTTACTCTGGAAACACCATATATTTT,CASSIDHRDSYSGNTIYF
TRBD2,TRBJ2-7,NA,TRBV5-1,TGCGCCAGCAGCTTGGCGGGACTAGCGGGAGGCCACGAGCAGTACTTC,CASSLAGLAGGHEQYF
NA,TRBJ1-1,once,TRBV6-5,TGTGCCAGCAGTTACTCGATCCAGGGCATCACTGAAGCTTTCTTT,CASSYSIQGITEAFF
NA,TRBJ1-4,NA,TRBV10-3,TGTGCCATCAGCCCCGGTAACGAAAAACTGTTTTTT,CAISPGNEKLFF
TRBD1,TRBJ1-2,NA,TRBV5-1,TGCGCCAGCAACACAGGGGACAACTATGGCTACACCTTC,CASNTGDNYGYTF
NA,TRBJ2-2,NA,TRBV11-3,TGTGCCAGCAGCTTAGGCGGGGCCACCGGGGAGCTGTTTTTT,CASSLGGATGELFF
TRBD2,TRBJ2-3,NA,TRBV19,TGTGCCAGTAGTATAGCGGGCTTAGCGGGAGCGGGCACAGATACGCAGTATTTT,CASSIAGLAGAGTDTQYF
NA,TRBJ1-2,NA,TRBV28,TGTGCCAGCATGGGCTCGGAGGTGAACTATGGCTACACCTTC,CASMGSEVNYGYTF
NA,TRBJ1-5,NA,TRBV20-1,TGCAGTGCTGGTGGGGGACACAATAGCAATCAGCCCCAGCATTTT,CSAGGGHNSNQPQHF
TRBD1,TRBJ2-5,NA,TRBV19,TGTGCCAGTAGTATATCCAGCATACAGGGGGTCGGAGAGACCCAGTACTTC,CASSISSIQGVGETQYF
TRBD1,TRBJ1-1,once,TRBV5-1,TGCGCCAGCAGTCCGACAGGGCCTAACACTGAAGCTTTCTTT,CASSPTGPNTEAFF
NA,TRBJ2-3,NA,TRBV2,TGTGCCAGCAAGTCGGGTCTCGGGAGAACAGATACGCAGTATTTT,CASKSGLGRTDTQYF
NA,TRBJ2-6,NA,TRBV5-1,TGCGCCAGCAGCTTGGCCCGGGCTGGGGCCAACGTCCTGACTTTC,CASSLARAGANVLTF
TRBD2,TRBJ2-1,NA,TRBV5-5,TGTGCCAGCAGCTTGTCCGGGGGGACTTACAATGAGCAGTTCTTC,CASSLSGGTYNEQFF
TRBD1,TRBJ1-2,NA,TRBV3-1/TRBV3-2,TGTGCCAGCAGCCAAGGCTACGACAGGGTCGGCTACACCTTC,CASSQGYDRVGYTF
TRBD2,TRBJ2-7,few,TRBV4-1,TGCGCCAGCAGCCAGACTAGCGGGTTAACCTACGAGCAGTACTTC,CASSQTSGLTYEQYF
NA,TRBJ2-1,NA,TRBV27,TGTGCCAGCAGTTTATTACGACAACACAATGAGCAGTTCTTC,CASSLLRQHNEQFF
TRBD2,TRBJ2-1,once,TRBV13,TGTGCCAGCAGCTTAAGCGGACTAGCGGGAAATGAGCAGTTCTTC,CASSLSGLAGNEQFF
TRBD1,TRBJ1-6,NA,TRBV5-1,TGCGCCAGCTTCCCGGGACAGGGAACTTCACCCCTCCACTTT,CASFPGQGTSPLHF
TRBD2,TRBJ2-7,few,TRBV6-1,TGTGCCAGCAGTGAAGGACTAGCGGGGGCCTACGAGCAGTACTTC,CASSEGLAGAYEQYF
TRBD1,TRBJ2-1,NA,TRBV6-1,TGTGCCAGCAGTGAAGGCAACAGGGGGCTCTACAATGAGCAGTTCTTC,CASSEGNRGLYNEQFF
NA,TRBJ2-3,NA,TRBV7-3,TGTGCCAGCAGCTTAGGAGTTAGCACAGATACGCAGTATTTT,CASSLGVSTDTQYF
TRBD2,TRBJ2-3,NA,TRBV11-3,TGTGCCAGCAGCTTATCCCCGGCCGGGAGGGCCACAGATACGCAGTATTTT,CASSLSPAGRATDTQYF
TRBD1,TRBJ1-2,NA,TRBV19,TGTGCCAGTAAGAACAGGGGGCGCGGGGACTATGGCTACACCTTC,CASKNRGRGDYGYTF
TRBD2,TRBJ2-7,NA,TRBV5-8,TGTGCCAGCAGCCCTGGACTAGCGGGCCTCTACGAGCAGTACTTC,CASSPGLAGLYEQYF
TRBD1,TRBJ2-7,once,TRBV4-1,TGCGCCAGCAGCCAAGATTCAAGGGGGCACTACGAGCAGTACTTC,CASSQDSRGHYEQYF
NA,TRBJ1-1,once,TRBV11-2,TGTGCCAGCAGCCCCCTCACTGAAGCTTTCTTT,CASSPLTEAFF
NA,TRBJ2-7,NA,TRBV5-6,TGTGCCAGCAGCTCCAGCTCCTACGAGCAGTACTTC,CASSSSSYEQYF
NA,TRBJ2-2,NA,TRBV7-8,TGTGCCAGCAGCTTAGCGCGGGACAGTCGTAACACCGGGGAGCTGTTTTTT,CASSLARDSRNTGELFF
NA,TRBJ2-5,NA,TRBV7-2,TGTGCCAGCAGCTTCGTTTCCAGTCAAGAGACCCAGTACTTC,CASSFVSSQETQYF
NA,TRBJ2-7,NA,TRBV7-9,TGTGCCAGCAGCTCCCCCCGACAGGTGAGGGGCTACGAGCAGTACTTC,CASSSPRQVRGYEQYF
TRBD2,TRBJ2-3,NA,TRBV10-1,TGCGCCAGCAGTGAGTCTAGGACTAGCAGGGAAGATACGCAGTATTTT,CASSESRTSREDTQYF
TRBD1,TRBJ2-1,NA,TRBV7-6,TGTGCCAGCAGCCAGGGACAGGGGGCCGTCAATGAGCAGTTCTTC,CASSQGQGAVNEQFF
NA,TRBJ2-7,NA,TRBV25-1,TGTGCCAGCAGTCTAGTCAGCTCCTACGAGCAGTACTTC,CASSLVSSYEQYF
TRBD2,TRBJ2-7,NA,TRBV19,TGTGCCAGTAGTCCTAGCGGGAGGATGTACGAGCAGTACTTC,CASSPSGRMYEQYF
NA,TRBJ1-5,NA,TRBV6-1,TGTGCCAGCAGTGAAGGGAAGGGCCAGGGGTTCCAGCCCCAGCATTTT,CASSEGKGQGFQPQHF
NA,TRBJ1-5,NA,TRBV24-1,TGTGCCACCAGTGAATCAAGTAGCCCTCGGGGCAATCAGCCCCAGCATTTT,CATSESSSPRGNQPQHF
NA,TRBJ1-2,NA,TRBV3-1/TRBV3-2,TGTGCCAGCAGCCAAGCGGGGGGTGGCTACACCTTC,CASSQAGGGYTF
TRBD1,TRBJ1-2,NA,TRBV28,TGTGCCAGCAGTACCTACGACAGGGGGTCTAACTATGGCTACACCTTC,CASSTYDRGSNYGYTF
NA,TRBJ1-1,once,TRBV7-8,TGTGCCAGCAGCTTAGTACAGGGAGAAGCTTTCTTT,CASSLVQGEAFF
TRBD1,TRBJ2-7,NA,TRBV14,TGTGCCAGCAGCCAAGATCTTACGGCAGGGGGTTACGAGCAGTACTTC,CASSQDLTAGGYEQYF
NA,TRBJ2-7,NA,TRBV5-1,TGCGCCAGCAGCCTGGGACTGCACTCCTACGAGCAGTACTTC,CASSLGLHSYEQYF
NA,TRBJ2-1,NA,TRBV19,TGTGCCAGTAGTATTTTAGCCGCGCGCTCCTACAATGAGCAGTTCTTC,CASSILAARSYNEQFF
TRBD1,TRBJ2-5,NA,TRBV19,TGTGCCACGACAGGGTCTCGGGGAGCCCAAGAGACCCAGTACTTC,CATTGSRGAQETQYF
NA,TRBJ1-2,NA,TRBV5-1,TGCGCCAGCAGCTCTAACTACAGGGATGGCTACACCTTC,CASSSNYRDGYTF
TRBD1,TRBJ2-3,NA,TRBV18,TGTGCCAGCTCTCCGGACAGGTCATCAGATACGCAGTATTTT,CASSPDRSSDTQYF
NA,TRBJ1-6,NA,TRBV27,TGTGCCGGGGGCTACGGACATCTACTCTCCTATAATTCACCCCTCCACTTT,CAGGYGHLLSYNSPLHF
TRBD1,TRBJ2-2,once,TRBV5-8,TGTGCCAGCAGCTATCAACCGGGACAGGGGACCGGGGAGCTGTTTTTT,CASSYQPGQGTGELFF
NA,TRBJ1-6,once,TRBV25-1,TGTGCCAGCAAGGAACAGGGTGGTATTTCACCCCTCCACTTT,CASKEQGGISPLHF